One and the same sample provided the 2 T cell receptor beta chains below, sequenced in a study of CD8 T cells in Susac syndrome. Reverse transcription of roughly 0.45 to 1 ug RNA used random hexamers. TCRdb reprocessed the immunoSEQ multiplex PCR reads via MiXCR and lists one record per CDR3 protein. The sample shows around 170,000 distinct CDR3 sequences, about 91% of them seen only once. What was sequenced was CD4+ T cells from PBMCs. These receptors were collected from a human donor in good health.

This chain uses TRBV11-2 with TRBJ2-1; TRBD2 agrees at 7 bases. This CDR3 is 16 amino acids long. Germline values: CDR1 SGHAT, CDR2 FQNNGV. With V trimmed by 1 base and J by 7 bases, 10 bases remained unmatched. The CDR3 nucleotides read TGTGCCAGCAGCTTAGCGGCGGGAGCTGTGTGGAATGAGCAGTTCTTC. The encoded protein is CASSLAAGAVWNEQFF. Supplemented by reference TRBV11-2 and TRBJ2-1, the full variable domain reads EAGVAQSPRYKIIEKRQSVAFWCNPISGHATLYWYQQILGQGPKLLIQFQNNGVVDDSQLPKDRFSAERLKGVDSTLKIQPAKLEDSAVYLCASSLAAGAVWNEQFFGPGTRLTVL.

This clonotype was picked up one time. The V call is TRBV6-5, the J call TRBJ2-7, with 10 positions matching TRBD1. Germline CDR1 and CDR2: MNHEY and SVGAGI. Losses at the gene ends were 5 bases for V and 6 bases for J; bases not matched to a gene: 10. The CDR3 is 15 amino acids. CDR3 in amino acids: CASSPPGTGAGEQYF. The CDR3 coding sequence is TGTGCCAGCAGTCCTCCTGGGACAGGGGCGGGCGAGCAGTACTTC.